The source of this T cell receptor (beta chain) is a study of blood T cell repertoires in COVID-19. The protocol was immunoSEQ multiplex PCR, while the TCRdb copy is restricted to in-frame clones and leaves out a portion. The sample lists some 260,000 clones; approximately 90% were seen once. V was shortened by 2 bases and J by 5 bases, with 10 bases between the two germline ends. CDR3 length: 14 amino acids. Looked up from germline, CDR1 is LGHDT and CDR2 is YNNKEL (reference sequence). This clone was recorded once. The chain has TRBV3-1 (or the pseudogene TRBV3-2) and TRBJ1-5; D unclear. The sample was PBMCs or T cells enriched from blood (not recorded which). The receptor was derived from a woman aged 18-35 years who had recovered from COVID-19. CDR3 nucleotide sequence: TGTGCCAGCAGCCAACCGACCGGGTATCAGCCCCAGCATTTT. Amino acids: CASSQPTGYQPQHF.